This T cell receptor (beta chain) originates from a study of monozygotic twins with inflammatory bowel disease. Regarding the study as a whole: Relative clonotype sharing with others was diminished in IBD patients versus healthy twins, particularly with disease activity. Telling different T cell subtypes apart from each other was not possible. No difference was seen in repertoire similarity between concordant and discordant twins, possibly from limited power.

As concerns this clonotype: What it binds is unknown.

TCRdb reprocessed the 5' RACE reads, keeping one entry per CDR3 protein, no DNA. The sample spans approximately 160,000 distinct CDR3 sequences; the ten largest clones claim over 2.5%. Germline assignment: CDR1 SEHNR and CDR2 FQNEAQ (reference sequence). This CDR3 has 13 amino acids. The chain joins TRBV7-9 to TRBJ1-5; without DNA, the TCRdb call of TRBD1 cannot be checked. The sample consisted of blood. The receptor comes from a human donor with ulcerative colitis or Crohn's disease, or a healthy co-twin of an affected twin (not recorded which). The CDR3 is CASSSGQGGAQHF.